This is a list of T cell receptor beta chains from one sample in a study of T cells in Graves' hyperthyroidism and ophthalmopathy. TCRdb fed the multiplex PCR reads into MiXCR, producing one record per CDR3 protein. The top ten hold around 65% of the sample, which has about 270,000 distinct CDR3 sequences, around 20% seen once. Sequencing used blood. Source of these receptors: a man aged 25-40 years with Graves' ophthalmopathy. CDR3s include the opening cysteine and the closing phenylalanine or tryptophan. The D gene is left open where the match is weak. Some rows mark clone size as missing; the rest say once, few, many or name a class of expanded clone.

j_gene | v_gene | d_gene | abundance | CDR3aa | CDR3nt
TRBJ1-1 | TRBV5-1 | . | . | CASSKRQDDTEAFF | TGCGCCAGCTCTAAACGGCAGGATGACACTGAAGCTTTCTTT
TRBJ1-5 | TRBV12-3/TRBV12-4 | . | few | CASSLTPGGRNNQPQHF | TGTGCCAGCAGTTTGACCCCCGGGGGTAGAAACAATCAGCCCCAGCATTTT
TRBJ1-5 | TRBV6-1 | . | . | CASRHGTNQPQHF | TGTGCCAGCAGACACGGGACAAATCAGCCCCAGCATTTT
TRBJ2-1 | TRBV11-2 | . | many | CASSLVFRNEQFF | TGTGCCAGCAGCTTAGTATTCAGGAATGAGCAGTTCTTC
TRBJ2-1 | TRBV15 | TRBD1 | . | CATSRDLTGSSYNEQFF | TGTGCCACCAGCAGAGATCTGACAGGGAGCTCCTACAATGAGCAGTTCTTC
TRBJ1-2 | TRBV7-9 | . | . | CASSYGQSAYGYTF | TGTGCCAGCAGCTATGGACAATCGGCCTATGGCTACACCTTC
TRBJ1-5 | TRBV27 | . | many | CASSSQGRSNQPQHF | TGTGCCAGCAGTTCACAGGGACGGAGCAATCAGCCCCAGCATTTT
TRBJ2-1 | TRBV12-3/TRBV12-4 | . | few | CASSFRRGGEQFF | TGTGCCAGCAGTTTTCGGCGTGGGGGTGAGCAGTTCTTC
TRBJ2-7 | TRBV6-5 | TRBD2 | . | CASSYSRLAGGSAIEQYF | TGTGCCAGCAGTTACTCGCGACTAGCGGGAGGCTCAGCGATCGAGCAGTACTTC
TRBJ1-2 | TRBV30 | . | few | CAWSVHSLNYGYTF | TGTGCCTGGAGTGTACATTCCCTTAACTATGGCTACACCTTC
TRBJ2-5 | TRBV3-1 | TRBD2 | few | CASSQVAAGATETQYF | TGTGCCAGCAGCCAAGTCGCGGCGGGAGCGACGGAGACCCAGTACTTC
TRBJ1-1 | TRBV7-6 | . | few | CASSPNQLDNTEAFF | TGTGCCAGCAGCCCAAACCAACTAGATAACACTGAAGCTTTCTTT
TRBJ2-7 | TRBV12-3/TRBV12-4 | . | few | CASSLARLEQYF | TGTGCCAGCAGTTTAGCGCGGTTAGAGCAGTACTTC
TRBJ2-3 | TRBV2 | . | few | CASQRNQGGGTDTQYF | TGTGCCAGCCAACGTAATCAGGGGGGGGGCACAGATACGCAGTATTTT
TRBJ2-5 | TRBV3-1 | . | few | CASRKSFQETQYF | TGTGCCAGCAGAAAAAGCTTCCAAGAGACCCAGTACTTC
TRBJ1-4 | TRBV30 | . | few | CAWSRGLQEKLFF | TGTGCCTGGAGTCGAGGGTTACAAGAAAAACTGTTTTTT
TRBJ1-2 | TRBV12-3/TRBV12-4 | TRBD1 | few | CASSPQGGANYGYTF | TGTGCCAGCAGTCCGCAGGGGGGAGCTAACTATGGCTACACCTTC
TRBJ2-6 | TRBV6-1 | TRBD1 | few | CASSTGTGEYFSGANVLTF | TGTGCCAGCAGCACCGGGACAGGGGAATATTTCTCTGGGGCCAACGTCCTGACTTTC
TRBJ1-2 | TRBV28 | . | many | CASSLSMTDGYTF | TGTGCCAGCAGTTTATCCATGACGGATGGCTACACCTTC
TRBJ2-3 | TRBV27 | . | . | CASSPRPPRTDTQYF | TGTGCCAGCAGTCCCCGCCCCCCTAGGACAGATACGCAGTATTTT
TRBJ2-7 | TRBV6-1 | TRBD1 | . | CASSRPGQGHYEQYF | TGTGCCAGCAGTAGACCGGGACAGGGGCACTACGAGCAGTACTTC
TRBJ2-7 | TRBV20-1 | . | many | CSANAGNYEQYF | TGCAGTGCTAATGCGGGAAACTACGAGCAGTACTTC
TRBJ2-7 | TRBV28 | . | many | CASSFIHRDSYEQYF | TGTGCCAGCAGTTTCATTCACAGGGACTCCTACGAGCAGTACTTC
TRBJ1-2 | TRBV28 | . | few | CASSSGVAYGYTF | TGTGCCAGCAGCTCAGGGGTGGCCTATGGCTACACCTTC
TRBJ1-2 | TRBV20-1 | . | few | CSARGGMTGDYGYTF | TGCAGTGCTAGAGGGGGGATGACAGGAGACTATGGCTACACCTTC
TRBJ2-7 | TRBV10-2 | . | many | CASSEGYEQYF | TGCGCCAGCAGTGAGGGGTACGAGCAGTACTTC
TRBJ2-1 | TRBV20-1 | TRBD2 | few | CSAPGLANYNEQFF | TGCAGTGCCCCGGGACTAGCGAACTACAATGAGCAGTTCTTC
TRBJ1-2 | TRBV28 | TRBD1 | . | CASSFPHRGHDRRVGYGYTF | TGTGCCAGCAGTTTCCCCCACAGGGGCCACGACAGGCGGGTCGGCTATGGCTACACCTTC
TRBJ1-2 | TRBV20-1 | . | . | CSARDYVDSYGYTF | TGCAGTGCTAGAGATTATGTTGATTCCTATGGCTACACCTTC
TRBJ2-7 | TRBV27 | TRBD2 | once | CASSPRTSGYGQYF | TGTGCCAGCAGTCCCCGGACTAGCGGGTACGGGCAGTACTTC
TRBJ1-4 | TRBV6-1 | . | many | CASSRNRVSYEKLFF | TGTGCCAGCAGTCGCAACAGGGTTTCTTATGAAAAACTGTTTTTT
TRBJ1-4 | TRBV3-1 | TRBD1 | . | CASRGGGTATNEKLFF | TGTGCCAGCAGGGGGGGAGGGACAGCAACTAATGAAAAACTGTTTTTT
TRBJ1-2 | TRBV29-1 | . | few | CSVELGTSGYTF | TGCAGCGTTGAATTGGGGACTAGTGGCTACACCTTC
TRBJ2-7 | TRBV20-1 | TRBD1 | many | CSASPTGDNEQYF | TGCAGTGCTAGTCCGACAGGGGATAACGAGCAGTACTTC
TRBJ1-2 | TRBV11-2 | TRBD1 | many | CASSGGDSGNYGYTF | TGTGCCAGCAGCGGAGGGGACAGCGGAAACTATGGCTACACCTTC
TRBJ2-3 | TRBV20-1 | TRBD2 | many | CSATSGGGDTQYF | TGCAGTGCTACTAGCGGGGGGGGAGATACGCAGTATTTT
TRBJ2-7 | TRBV29-1 | . | . | CSVGGGAPYEQYF | TGCAGCGTTGGGGGCGGCGCCCCCTACGAGCAGTACTTC
TRBJ1-5 | TRBV4-1 | TRBD1 | . | CASSQAGTGGPQPQHF | TGCGCCAGCAGCCAAGCCGGGACAGGGGGCCCTCAGCCCCAGCATTTT
TRBJ1-2 | TRBV6-1 | . | few | CASSELANYGYTF | TGTGCCAGCAGTGAACTCGCTAACTATGGCTACACCTTC
TRBJ2-1 | TRBV6-2/TRBV6-3 | TRBD2 | . | CASSGLAGDTRNEQFF | TGTGCCAGCAGTGGACTAGCGGGAGATACCCGTAATGAGCAGTTCTTC
TRBJ1-2 | TRBV20-1 | . | many | CSARDGIPNYGYTF | TGCAGTGCTAGAGACGGGATCCCTAACTATGGCTACACCTTC
TRBJ2-3 | TRBV7-2 | . | many | CASSRDSRTDTQYF | TGTGCCAGCAGCCGCGACTCCCGCACAGATACGCAGTATTTT
TRBJ1-3 | TRBV2 | . | few | CASSRTGGSGNTIYF | TGTGCCAGCAGTCGCACGGGGGGCTCTGGAAACACCATATATTTT
TRBJ1-5 | TRBV27 | . | few | CASSFSQGIGQPQHF | TGTGCCAGCAGTTTTTCACAGGGTATCGGCCAGCCCCAGCATTTT
TRBJ2-7 | TRBV5-8 | . | . | CASEGYEQYF | TGTGCCAGCGAGGGGTACGAGCAGTACTTC
TRBJ2-1 | TRBV27 | . | . | CASSPAPQGEQFF | TGTGCCAGCAGCCCAGCCCCCCAGGGTGAGCAGTTCTTC
TRBJ2-1 | TRBV15 | . | . | CATSRDGYLDNEQFF | TGTGCCACCAGCAGAGACGGATACCTAGACAATGAGCAGTTCTTC
TRBJ2-5 | TRBV28 | TRBD2 | . | CASSSGGGLGETQYF | TGTGCCAGCAGTTCCGGGGGGGGACTAGGGGAGACCCAGTACTTC
TRBJ2-7 | TRBV6-1 | TRBD1 | many | CASRARPGTADYEQYF | TGTGCCAGCAGAGCTAGGCCCGGGACAGCTGACTACGAGCAGTACTTC
TRBJ2-1 | TRBV19 | . | once | CASTSQASYNEQFF | TGTGCCAGTACCTCTCAGGCGTCCTACAATGAGCAGTTCTTC
TRBJ2-1 | TRBV9 | TRBD2 | . | CASSVGLAAENEQFF | TGTGCCAGCAGCGTTGGCCTAGCGGCGGAAAATGAGCAGTTCTTC
TRBJ1-1 | TRBV28 | . | many | CASTFWGRGGTEAFF | TGTGCCAGCACGTTCTGGGGGCGGGGGGGCACTGAAGCTTTCTTT